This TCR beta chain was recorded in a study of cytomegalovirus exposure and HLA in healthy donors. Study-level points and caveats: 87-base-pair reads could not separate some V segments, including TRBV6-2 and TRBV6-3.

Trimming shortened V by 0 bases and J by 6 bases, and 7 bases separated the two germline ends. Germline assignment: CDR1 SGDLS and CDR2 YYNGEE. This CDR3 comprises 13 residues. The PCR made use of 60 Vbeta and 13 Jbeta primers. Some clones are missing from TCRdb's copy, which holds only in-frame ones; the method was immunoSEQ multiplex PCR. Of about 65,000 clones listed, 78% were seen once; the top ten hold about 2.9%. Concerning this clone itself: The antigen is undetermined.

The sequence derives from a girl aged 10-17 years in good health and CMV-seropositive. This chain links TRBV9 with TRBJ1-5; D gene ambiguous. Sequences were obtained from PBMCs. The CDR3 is CASSVGVSQPQHF. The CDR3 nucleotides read TGTGCCAGCAGCGTAGGAGTGAGTCAGCCCCAGCATTTT.